The sample holds one count of the clone carrying this T cell receptor beta chain. This sample was taken from a study of blood T cell repertoires in COVID-19. Across the whole study: The United States, Italy and Spain were the sources of the acute and convalescent COVID-19 samples. T cells, B-cell-depleted T cells, or PBMCs provided the cDNA or gDNA that served as material.

Germline CDR1 is SGHRS and CDR2 is YFSETQ. Trimming stripped 0 bases from V and 6 bases from J, with 12 bases between. The CDR3 length is 14 residues. In the original analysis: Reference gene primer amplification gave estimated nucleated cell counts. This table comes from immunoSEQ multiplex PCR, and its TCRdb copy is limited to in-frame clones, with some not included. That table furnishes V, J and clone size, whereas the DNA furnished D and trimming. Among tens of thousands of clones listed, over 75% were seen once. The sequence derives from a woman aged 60-75 years with acute or convalescent COVID-19. Material for sequencing was peripheral blood. The chain uses TRBV5-1 and TRBJ1-1; D is uncertain. CDR3 region: CASSLESGRSEAFF. For the CDR3, the DNA is TGCGCCAGCAGCTTGGAGTCGGGTCGGTCTGAAGCTTTCTTT.